Below are 9 T cell receptor beta chains sequenced from a single sample in a study of shared clonotypes between healthy human individuals. The method was immunoSEQ multiplex PCR; TCRdb's version includes in-frame clones alone and lacks a portion of them. Of more than 850,000 clones detected, 78% appear once; the ten largest clones hold more than 0.45%. The sequencing input was memory CD4+ T cells from PBMCs. The subset here: CD45RA-negative fraction. The receptors stem from a man aged 18 to 30 in good health. Some clones in this sample may be carry-over from other donors' samples.

V usage is TRBV5-4 and J usage is TRBJ2-1, with unresolved D. Germline V CDR1 and CDR2: SGHNT, YYREEE (reference sequence). The CDR3 is 15 amino acids. V was trimmed by 4 bases and J by 0 bases, leaving 11 bases between them. The CDR3 here is CASSPPGRSYNEQFF. For the CDR3, the DNA is TGTGCCAGCAGCCCACCGGGCCGCTCCTACAATGAGCAGTTCTTC.

The CDR3 reads CASSLSGRGGGYTF. CDR3 sequence (DNA): TGTGCCAGCAGTTTATCTGGCAGGGGCGGGGGCTACACCTTC. This chain connects TRBV28 to TRBJ1-2; possibly TRBD1 for D (6 bases). The CDR3 consists of 14 residues. The germline V and J ends were trimmed by 1 base and 8 bases, with 14 bases remaining between them. Looked up from germline, CDR1 is MDHEN and CDR2 is SYDVKM.

This rearrangement joins TRBV7-3 to TRBJ2-2; 9 bases align to TRBD1. V was pared by 4 bases and J by 5 bases, with 8 bases of the junction left unmatched. The CDR3 consists of 16 residues. CDR1 SGHTA and CDR2 FQGTGA come from the germline V gene. The CDR3 DNA reads TGTGCCAGCAGCTCTTGGACAGGGGTTCGTACCGGGGAGCTGTTTTTT. This sequence encodes CASSSWTGVRTGELFF.

The chain combines TRBV18 with TRBJ2-7; TRBD1 agrees at 9 bases. CDR3 length: 15 amino acids. The germline gives CDR1 KGHSH, CDR2 LQKENI. With 1 base clipped from V and 4 bases from J, the junction kept 5 bases outside the gene matches. The CDR3, as DNA: TGTGCCAGCTCACCACAGGGACAGGGAACGTACGAGCAGTACTTC. It codes for CASSPQGQGTYEQYF.

The rearrangement links TRBV5-6 to TRBJ2-1; the match to TRBD2 covers 7 bases. CDR3 length equals 17 residues. Trimming at V came to 4 bases and at J to 3 bases, leaving 13 bases not matched to a gene. From germline, CDR1 is SGHDT and CDR2 YYEEEE. The chain's CDR3 is CASSPLTSWGVYNEQFF. The CDR3 region has the DNA TGTGCCAGCAGCCCCTTGACTAGCTGGGGGGTCTACAATGAGCAGTTCTTC.

This chain uses TRBV15 with TRBJ2-1; D might be TRBD2 (5 bases). Trimming cost V 4 bases and J 5 bases, with 18 bases left between them. The CDR3 contains 16 residues. The germline V gene encodes CDR1 LNHNV and CDR2 YYDKDF (reference sequence). The chain's CDR3 is CATSTPGGPEDNEQFF. In DNA form, the CDR3 reads TGTGCCACCAGCACCCCGGGCGGTCCGGAGGACAATGAGCAGTTCTTC.

The chain recombines TRBV18 with TRBJ2-5, with 7 bases that match TRBD2. Trimming cost V 6 bases and J 3 bases; bases outside gene matches: 4. This CDR3 contains 13 residues. Per germline, CDR1 KGHSH and CDR2 LQKENI. DNA for the CDR3: TGTGCCAGCTCCACAGGACTAGAAGAGACCCAGTACTTC. This encodes CASSTGLEETQYF.

The chain is built from TRBV28 and TRBJ1-1, with TRBD1 identical over 8 bases. The CDR3 has 16 residues. V trimming: 5 bases; J trimming: 3 bases; junction bases outside the gene matches: 11. Germline V CDR1 and CDR2: MDHEN, SYDVKM. In nucleotides, the CDR3 is TGTGCCAGCAGTCCCCTATGGCCGACAGGGGACACTGAAGCTTTCTTT. Encoded protein: CASSPLWPTGDTEAFF.

The chain couples TRBV7-3 to TRBJ2-7; perhaps TRBD1 as D (5 bases). CDR1 is SGHTA, CDR2 FQGTGA, per germline. V was pared by 1 base and J by 6 bases, with 10 bases between. CDR3 size: 13 residues. The CDR3 here is CASSLMQGSEQYF. The DNA of the CDR3 is TGTGCCAGCAGCTTAATGCAGGGATCCGAGCAGTACTTC. The full variable domain, in which reference TRBV7-3 and TRBJ2-7 provide the parts outside the CDR3, is GAGVSQTPSNKVTEKGKYVELRCDPISGHTALYWYRQSLGQGPEFLIYFQGTGAADDSGLPNDRFFAVRPEGSVSTLKIQRTERGDSAVYLCASSLMQGSEQYFGPGTRLTVT.